Listed below are T cell receptor beta chains from one sample, sequenced in a study of technical replicates of blood from a handful of donors. Here immunoSEQ multiplex PCR was the method, and the copy in TCRdb shows in-frame clones only, minus some. The data show nearly 95,000 clones, 90% to 97% seen once. Sample: T cells isolated from PBMCs. Receptors were obtained from a human donor in good health. Each CDR3 is given with its conserved first and last residue. Each record gives: D gene, J gene, clone size, V gene, CDR3 protein, CDR3 DNA. D genes are given only for firm matches. A row's size may be missing; if present it is once, few, many or a size class.

NA	TRBJ2-5	NA	TRBV5-4	CAIETLPEGTQYF	TGTGCCATCGAGACGCTTCCCGAGGGGACCCAGTACTTC
NA	TRBJ2-3	NA	TRBV19	CASSIKDTQDTQYF	TGTGCCAGTAGTATTAAAGACACTCAAGATACGCAGTATTTT
TRBD1	TRBJ1-1	once	TRBV11-3	CASSKGTGSEAFF	TGTGCCAGCAGCAAGGGGACAGGGTCTGAAGCTTTCTTT
NA	TRBJ1-2	NA	TRBV6-1	CASSEPRGGNYGYTF	TGTGCCAGCAGTGAACCCAGGGGTGGGAACTATGGCTACACCTTC
NA	TRBJ2-2	NA	TRBV6-5	CASSYSTTMNTGELFF	TGTGCCAGCAGTTACTCGACGACAATGAACACCGGGGAGCTGTTTTTT
NA	TRBJ1-5	once	TRBV27	CASSFSTQQEPQHF	TGTGCCAGCAGTTTCTCCACCCAACAAGAGCCCCAGCATTTT
NA	TRBJ1-2	NA	TRBV9	CASSVVGVAGYTF	TGTGCCAGCAGCGTAGTTGGGGTAGCGGGCTACACCTTC
NA	TRBJ1-5	NA	TRBV19	CASSIVINQPQHF	TGTGCCAGTAGTATAGTAATCAATCAGCCCCAGCATTTT
NA	TRBJ2-1	once	TRBV5-8	CASSPRGTTRGDEQFF	TGTGCCAGCAGCCCTAGGGGGACTACAAGGGGCGATGAGCAGTTCTTC
TRBD1	TRBJ1-5	NA	TRBV28	CASSRTGGSNQPQHF	TGTGCCAGCAGTCGGACAGGGGGCAGCAATCAGCCCCAGCATTTT
TRBD2	TRBJ2-1	NA	TRBV7-9	CASSWTSGSHNEQFF	TGTGCCAGCAGCTGGACTAGCGGGAGCCACAATGAGCAGTTCTTC
NA	TRBJ2-1	NA	TRBV11-3	CASSVGWAGVNEQFF	TGTGCCAGCAGCGTGGGGTGGGCAGGGGTTAATGAGCAGTTCTTC
NA	TRBJ1-1	NA	TRBV27	CASSPLGQFEAEAFF	TGTGCCAGCAGTCCCCTCGGACAGTTTGAAGCTGAAGCTTTCTTT
NA	TRBJ1-2	NA	TRBV27	CASSSSTGMINYGYTF	TGTGCCAGCAGTTCCTCTACAGGGATGATTAACTATGGCTACACCTTC
NA	TRBJ2-7	NA	TRBV19	CASRGRSGSLYEQYF	TGTGCCAGTAGGGGGAGATCGGGGTCTTTATACGAGCAGTACTTC
TRBD2	TRBJ2-7	once	TRBV28	CASRGAGGYEQYF	TGTGCCAGCAGGGGAGCGGGAGGTTACGAGCAGTACTTC
NA	TRBJ2-7	NA	TRBV28	CASSYPQTDNSYEQYF	TGTGCCAGCAGTTACCCTCAGACGGACAACTCCTACGAGCAGTACTTC
TRBD2	TRBJ2-7	NA	TRBV2	CASSHGTSGRSYEQYF	TGTGCCAGCAGTCACGGGACTAGCGGGAGATCTTACGAGCAGTACTTC
TRBD2	TRBJ2-1	NA	TRBV19	CASSIVGLAGGPNEQFF	TGTGCCAGTAGTATAGTAGGACTAGCGGGAGGGCCGAATGAGCAGTTCTTC
TRBD1	TRBJ2-7	NA	TRBV4-2	CASSQGQGASYEQYF	TGTGCCAGCAGCCAAGGGCAGGGGGCTTCCTACGAGCAGTACTTC
NA	TRBJ2-3	NA	TRBV27	CASGQAGYTDTQYF	TGTGCCAGCGGGCAAGCGGGCTACACAGATACGCAGTATTTT
NA	TRBJ2-7	NA	TRBV9	CASSVGYGAKEQYF	TGTGCCAGCAGCGTAGGTTATGGGGCGAAGGAGCAGTACTTC
TRBD1	TRBJ2-1	NA	TRBV27	CASSPRRQGFTNEQFF	TGTGCCAGCAGTCCCCGTCGACAGGGGTTTACCAATGAGCAGTTCTTC
TRBD1	TRBJ1-2	NA	TRBV2	CASRTGPAGYTF	TGTGCCAGCAGGACAGGGCCGGCTGGCTACACCTTC
TRBD2	TRBJ2-2	NA	TRBV4-1	CASSQRAGLNTGELFF	TGCGCCAGCAGCCAGAGAGCGGGATTGAACACCGGGGAGCTGTTTTTT
TRBD2	TRBJ2-7	NA	TRBV10-1	CASNQGGYEQYF	TGCGCCAGCAATCAGGGAGGGTACGAGCAGTACTTC
TRBD2	TRBJ2-7	NA	TRBV11-2	CASSSFGLAERSYEQYF	TGTGCCAGCAGCTCCTTTGGACTAGCAGAGCGATCTTACGAGCAGTACTTC
NA	TRBJ2-5	NA	TRBV14	CASSLSGEETQYF	TGTGCCAGCAGTCTGTCCGGGGAAGAGACCCAGTACTTC
NA	TRBJ2-5	NA	TRBV30	CAWSLDRSQETQYF	TGTGCCTGGAGTTTGGACAGATCTCAAGAGACCCAGTACTTC
TRBD2	TRBJ2-1	NA	TRBV6-1	CASSEGLWREGWDNEQFF	TGTGCCAGCAGTGAAGGGTTGTGGCGGGAGGGCTGGGACAATGAGCAGTTCTTC
TRBD2	TRBJ2-7	NA	TRBV5-8	CASSFDGLAGTYEQYF	TGTGCCAGCAGCTTCGACGGACTAGCGGGAACCTACGAGCAGTACTTC
TRBD1	TRBJ2-7	NA	TRBV6-4	CASSPHPDRYYEQYF	TGTGCCAGCAGCCCTCACCCGGACAGGTACTACGAGCAGTACTTC
TRBD2	TRBJ2-7	NA	TRBV5-1	CASSLVAGPRPSYEQYF	TGCGCCAGCAGCTTGGTAGCGGGACCTAGACCGTCTTACGAGCAGTACTTC
TRBD1	TRBJ1-5	NA	TRBV28	CASSDRGTQPQHF	TGTGCCAGCAGTGACAGGGGGACTCAGCCCCAGCATTTT
NA	TRBJ2-7	NA	TRBV19	CASSTVRAHEQYF	TGTGCCAGTAGTACGGTCAGGGCTCACGAGCAGTACTTC
NA	TRBJ2-1	NA	TRBV27	CASTLLNSGNNEQFF	TGTGCCAGCACCCTCCTTAACTCAGGGAACAATGAGCAGTTCTTC
TRBD1	TRBJ1-5	NA	TRBV19	CASSMGQFNQPQHF	TGTGCCAGTAGTATGGGACAGTTCAATCAGCCCCAGCATTTT
NA	TRBJ1-5	NA	TRBV27	CASSPTWQLNQPQHF	TGTGCCAGCAGTCCCACCTGGCAGTTGAATCAGCCCCAGCATTTT
NA	TRBJ1-1	NA	TRBV6-4	CASSDGTGRDTEAFF	TGTGCCAGCAGTGACGGAACAGGGCGGGACACTGAAGCTTTCTTT
NA	TRBJ2-7	NA	TRBV28	CASNRVSSSYEQYF	TGTGCCAGCAATAGAGTGTCAAGTTCCTACGAGCAGTACTTC
NA	TRBJ1-5	NA	TRBV30	CAWSTADNQPQHF	TGTGCCTGGAGTACAGCAGACAATCAGCCCCAGCATTTT
TRBD1	TRBJ2-7	NA	TRBV9	CASSVAGQVIYEQYF	TGTGCCAGCAGCGTTGCGGGACAGGTAATCTACGAGCAGTACTTC
NA	TRBJ2-5	NA	TRBV27	CASSFLRTWETQYF	TGTGCCAGCAGTTTCCTTCGGACATGGGAGACCCAGTACTTC
NA	TRBJ2-1	NA	TRBV2	CASSGDVWGDNEQFF	TGTGCCAGCAGTGGAGACGTATGGGGGGACAATGAGCAGTTCTTC
TRBD2	TRBJ2-5	NA	TRBV14	CASSQVSGSLETQYF	TGTGCCAGCAGCCAAGTTAGCGGGAGCCTGGAGACCCAGTACTTC
NA	TRBJ1-2	once	TRBV6-6	CASGGQNYGYTF	TGTGCCAGCGGCGGACAGAACTATGGCTACACCTTC
TRBD2	TRBJ2-7	NA	TRBV5-6	CASSLPTGLAGQYF	TGTGCCAGCAGCTTGCCTACCGGACTAGCGGGGCAGTACTTC